These 17 T cell receptor beta chains share one sample of origin, sequenced in a study of post-analysis software for immune sequencing data. Overall study results and limits: When patients were compared with controls, 4 or 5 TRBV segments were more frequent, TRBV5-6, TRBV5-1 and TRBV20-1 among them.

Unique molecular identifiers featured in each of the TCR beta cDNA libraries. TCRdb processed the PCR reads anew with MiXCR; each CDR3 protein has one entry. The sample consists of roughly 730,000 distinct CDR3 sequences, approximately 30% of them appearing once. Their target antigens are unknown. The sequenced material came from blood. The source of these receptors is a girl aged 10-17 years with multiple sclerosis.

The V call is TRBV4-1, the J call TRBJ2-7; D gene unclear. V shed 4 bases and J shed 3 bases, with 4 bases lying between them. The CDR3 spans 11 residues. The germline gives CDR1 MGHRA, CDR2 YSYEKL. The CDR3 DNA sequence: TGCGCCAGCAGCCTACACTACGAGCAGTACTTC. Translation: CASSLHYEQYF.

The chain carries TRBV6-5 and TRBJ1-4; D perhaps matches TRBD1 (6 bases). This CDR3 has 13 residues. Per the germline V gene, CDR1 is MNHEY and CDR2 is SVGAGI. Trimming stripped 9 bases from V and 6 bases from J, with 14 bases between. In DNA form, the CDR3 reads TGTGCCAGTTCGACCGGGGGCGATGAAAAACTGTTTTTT. Translating it yields CASSTGGDEKLFF.

There are a few counts of this clonotype. This rearrangement joins TRBV5-1 to TRBJ2-5; D tentatively reads TRBD1 or TRBD2 (6 bases each). This CDR3 comprises 14 residues. Between the trimmed V and J ends, which lost 5 bases and 2 bases, there was a span of 13 bases. Looked up from germline, CDR1 is SGHRS and CDR2 is YFSETQ. Here the CDR3 DNA reads TGCGCCAGCAGATTTACAGGGAGGCAAGAGACCCAGTACTTC. Protein product: CASRFTGRQETQYF.

This clonotype showed up just a few times. The J gene is TRBJ2-7, the V gene TRBV6-2 or TRBV6-3; TRBD1 matches at 8 bases. The V and J ends lost 7 bases and 2 bases, in that order; junction bases with no gene match: 7. This CDR3 is built from 14 residues. Germline V gene data show CDR1 as MNHEY and CDR2 as SVGEGT. The CDR3 DNA is TGTGCCAGCATCCCAGGACAGGGCCCCTACGAGCAGTACTTC. The encoded protein is CASIPGQGPYEQYF.

This clonotype was observed a few times. The chain has TRBV5-1 and TRBJ2-7, with TRBD1 matching 7 bases. CDR3 length: 14 amino acids. The germline V gene has CDR1 SGHRS and CDR2 YFSETQ. The V gene end was trimmed by 2 bases and the J gene end by 4 bases; junction bases not matched to a gene: 6. The CDR3 nucleotides read TGCGCCAGCAGCTTTGGGACAGCCCCTTACGAGCAGTACTTC. Protein product: CASSFGTAPYEQYF.

The chain uses TRBV2 and TRBJ1-2; 10 nucleotides agree with TRBD1. V lost 6 bases, J lost 9 bases, and 7 bases stayed unmatched. There are 13 residues in the CDR3. Germline loops: CDR1 SNHLY, CDR2 FYNNEI. The CDR3 here is CASSGGTGVSYTF. Here the CDR3 DNA reads TGTGCCAGCAGCGGAGGGACAGGGGTGAGCTACACCTTC.

This clonotype turned up a few times. This chain uses TRBV10-3 with TRBJ2-2, with D unclear. Germline V lookup: CDR1 ENHRY, CDR2 SYGVKD. The CDR3 covers 12 residues. V shed 7 bases and J shed 4 bases, with 7 bases lying between them. The CDR3 DNA follows: TGTGCCATCACTTCGGGCACCGGGGAGCTGTTTTTT. It encodes CAITSGTGELFF.

The J gene is TRBJ2-1, the V gene TRBV6-5; 9 bases agree with TRBD2. CDR1 and CDR2 (germline): MNHEY, SVGAGI. The CDR3 sequence is 16 residues long. The ends lost 0 bases at V and 6 bases at J; junction bases unmatched: 6. The CDR3 bases are TGTGCCAGCAGTTACTCGATTCCTAGCGGGACCAATGAGCAGTTCTTC. Its protein product is CASSYSIPSGTNEQFF.

The rearrangement uses TRBV20-1 and TRBJ1-5; D uncertain. The CDR3 length is 13 residues. The V gene's germline CDR1 is DFQATT and CDR2 SNEGSKA (reference sequence). The germline V and J ends were trimmed by 0 bases and 6 bases, with 9 bases remaining between them. Written as DNA, the CDR3 is TGCAGTGCTAGAGATCTGGGTCTTCAGCCCCAGCATTTT. Its translation is CSARDLGLQPQHF.

This clonotype showed up just a few times. This chain connects TRBV5-5 to TRBJ2-1; possible D gene TRBD2, 6 bases. Germline CDR1 SGHKS, CDR2 YYEKEE (reference sequence). The CDR3 loop spans 15 amino acids. Trimming pared 1 base from V and 7 bases from J, leaving 15 bases between. The CDR3: CASSLTGGTLNEQFF. CDR3 DNA: TGTGCCAGCAGCTTGACTGGGGGGACGCTGAATGAGCAGTTCTTC.

This sequence joins TRBV11-2 and TRBJ2-4; unclear D gene. The V gene lost 5 bases and the J gene lost 5 bases, with 19 bases spanning the gap. Germline V gene sequence: CDR1 SGHAT, CDR2 FQNNGV. The CDR3 is 16 residues long. CDR3 nucleotide sequence: TGTGCCAGCAGCACCCTGGGCAGGCGGATCCAAAACATTCAGTACTTC. This sequence encodes CASSTLGRRIQNIQYF.

Concerning this clonotype: A much bigger clone sits one base away, suggesting this may be a read error. The chain combines TRBV10-2 with TRBJ2-5, with D maybe TRBD2 (6 bases). This CDR3 has 14 amino acids. V was clipped by 6 bases and J by 3 bases, with 14 bases between them. Per germline, CDR1 WSHSY and CDR2 SAAADI. The CDR3 bases are TGCGCCAGCAGGGAAGGGGACTGGAAAGAGACCCAGTACTTC. This gives the protein CASREGDWKETQYF.

This clonotype was seen only a few times. V is TRBV5-6 and J is TRBJ1-2, with D possibly matching TRBD1 (5 bases). V was pared by 3 bases and J by 7 bases, with 19 bases between. In germline, CDR1 is SGHDT, CDR2 YYEEEE. The CDR3 is 15 amino acids. The CDR3 reads CASSSGLQAPRGYTF. The CDR3 region has the DNA TGTGCCAGCAGCTCGGGACTCCAGGCCCCTCGTGGCTACACCTTC.

The chain uses TRBV28 and TRBJ2-1, with D hard to call. The CDR3 is 12 residues long. The V end was cut by 5 bases, the J end by 2 bases, with 4 bases between. Germline V gives CDR1 MDHEN, CDR2 SYDVKM. CDR3 sequence (DNA): TGTGCCAGCAGTCGACCCTACAATGAGCAGTTCTTC. Residues: CASSRPYNEQFF.

The chain uses TRBV6-4 and TRBJ2-1, with TRBD2 matching over 8 bases. The ends lost 4 bases at V and 8 bases at J; junction bases unmatched: 19. Germline V lookup: CDR1 MRHNA, CDR2 SNTAGT. The CDR3 totals 18 residues. The CDR3 sequence is CASSGTRGGSGRAHEQFF. CDR3 sequence (DNA): TGTGCCAGCAGTGGAACCCGCGGGGGAAGCGGGAGAGCCCATGAGCAGTTCTTC.

V usage is TRBV7-2 and J usage is TRBJ1-2; D is possibly TRBD1 (6 bases). V lost 5 bases to trimming and J lost 6 bases, with 16 bases between them. CDR1 is SGHTA, CDR2 FQGNSA, per germline. The CDR3 sequence is 14 residues long. CDR3 protein: CASSTSRTDHGYTF. CDR3 DNA sequence: TGTGCCAGCAGCACGAGCCGGACAGATCATGGCTACACCTTC.

The CDR3: CASSSKGQRTDTQYF. The CDR3 DNA is TGTGCCAGCAGCAGTAAGGGGCAGCGCACAGATACGCAGTATTTT. The chain employs TRBV3-1 and TRBJ2-3; possible D gene TRBD1, 5 bases. The CDR3 is 15 residues long. Germline lookup yields CDR1 LGHDT and CDR2 YNNKEL (reference sequence). The ends were cut back, 5 bases at V and 1 base at J, with 13 bases in the middle.